The clone carrying this TCR beta chain appeared a single time. What it recognizes is unknown. Profiled with immunoSEQ multiplex PCR; TCRdb holds only in-frame clones, not every one. The table has approximately 74,000 clones, roughly 83% seen once; the top ten hold approximately 23%. This record comes from a study of T cell responses to AZD1222 COVID-19 vaccine. Study-level points and caveats: Reportedly, close to half of spike-specific TCRs are directed against unmutated variant regions. AZD1222 recipients seropositive at baseline numbered only 6 or 7.

Germline V lookup: CDR1 SGDLS, CDR2 YYNGEE. V lost 3 bases and J 0 bases, leaving 3 bases between the germline ends. This CDR3 spans 12 amino acids. Sample: peripheral blood, taken 28 days after the second AZD1222 dose. The chain combines TRBV9 with TRBJ1-1; D uncertain. The TCR was taken from an adult who received the AZD1222 COVID-19 vaccine. For the CDR3, the DNA is TGTGCCAGCAGCGCTATGAACACTGAAGCTTTCTTT. Protein sequence: CASSAMNTEAFF.